This passage covers 14 T cell receptor beta chains from one sample sequenced in a study of blood T cell repertoires in COVID-19. Libraries were prepared by immunoSEQ multiplex PCR; TCRdb keeps only in-frame clonotypes and omits some of them. The sample records approximately 300,000 clones, approximately 82% being singletons. Specimen: peripheral blood. The receptors were sampled from a woman in her 50s with acute or convalescent COVID-19.

The V gene is TRBV9, the J gene TRBJ1-6; no reliable D call. This CDR3 is built from 14 residues. V was cut by 0 bases and J by 7 bases, with 8 bases left in between. The germline V gene encodes CDR1 SGDLS and CDR2 YYNGEE. The chain's CDR3 is CASSVVELNSPLHF. The CDR3 DNA sequence: TGTGCCAGCAGCGTAGTGGAGCTAAATTCACCCCTCCACTTT.

The V gene is TRBV6-5, the J gene TRBJ1-2; D gene ambiguous. The germline V gene has CDR1 MNHEY and CDR2 SVGAGI. The CDR3 contains 14 residues. With 2 bases removed from V and 2 bases from J, the gap between germline ends came to 9 bases. Here the CDR3 DNA reads TGTGCCAGCAGTTACCAGGAATTCAACTATGGCTACACCTTC. Translation: CASSYQEFNYGYTF.

The chain joins TRBV5-8 to TRBJ2-4; 8 bases align to TRBD1. Looked up from germline, CDR1 is SGHTS and CDR2 is YDEGEE. The V segment lost 8 bases and the J segment 6 bases; nucleotides outside the gene matches: 10. The CDR3 sequence is 14 residues long. The CDR3 is CARDKGQVGNIQYF. In DNA form, the CDR3 reads TGTGCCAGGGATAAGGGACAGGTGGGAAACATTCAGTACTTC.

This chain uses TRBV7-8 with TRBJ2-7; 12 bases are a match to TRBD2. Germline V gives CDR1 SGHVS, CDR2 FQNEAQ. V gave up 4 bases and J gave up 1 base; unmatched junction bases: 8. The CDR3 runs to 17 residues. The CDR3 spells CASSSNGLAGQSYEQYF. Written as DNA, the CDR3 is TGTGCCAGCAGCTCGAATGGACTAGCGGGACAATCCTACGAGCAGTACTTC.

This chain links TRBV6-6 with TRBJ1-2; 8 bases agree with TRBD1. This CDR3 comprises 13 residues. The V segment lost 5 bases and the J segment 3 bases; nucleotides outside the gene matches: 2. The germline CDR1 and CDR2 sequences are MNHNY and SVGAGI (reference sequence). As DNA, the CDR3 is TGTGCCAGCAGTCAGACAGGGGACTATGGCTACACCTTC. Its protein product is CASSQTGDYGYTF.

This clone was detected once. The chain joins TRBV27 to TRBJ1-1; D possibly corresponds to TRBD1 (5 bases). V lost 6 bases and J 10 bases, leaving 12 bases between the germline ends. The CDR3 is made up of 11 amino acids. The V gene's germline CDR1 is MNHEY and CDR2 SMNVEV (reference sequence). The CDR3 coding sequence is TGTGCCAGCAGCTATGGGACTCGAGCTTTCTTT. It is translated as CASSYGTRAFF.

This chain connects TRBV7-9 to TRBJ2-5; the match to TRBD2 covers 7 bases. Trimming took 4 bases from V and 4 from J; bases not matched to a gene: 9. Germline CDR1 reads SEHNR; CDR2 reads FQNEAQ (reference sequence). There are 15 residues in the CDR3. Here the CDR3 DNA reads TGTGCCAGCAGCTCCCTCGCACTAGCGCGAGAGACCCAGTACTTC. Protein sequence: CASSSLALARETQYF.

The chain has TRBV30 and TRBJ1-2; the match to TRBD1 covers 8 bases. V lost 4 bases, J lost 0 bases, and 4 bases stayed unmatched. The CDR3 spans 14 residues. Germline V CDR1 and CDR2: GTSNPN, SVGIG (reference sequence). The DNA of the CDR3 is TGTGCCTGGAAGATACAGGGGGCTAACTATGGCTACACCTTC. Translation gives CAWKIQGANYGYTF.

The CDR3 DNA sequence: TGTGCCATCAGTAAAACTTTAGCGGGGGGGAGCAACACCGGGGAGCTGTTTTTT. Its protein product is CAISKTLAGGSNTGELFF. The chain is built from TRBV10-3 and TRBJ2-2; 11 bases match TRBD2. Trimming removed 5 bases from V and 2 bases from J; junction bases left unmatched: 10. The CDR3 is 18 residues long. CDR1 and CDR2 from the germline V gene are ENHRY and SYGVKD.

With respect to this clone: This sample includes further DNA sequences coding for the same CDR3. The chain has TRBV27 and TRBJ1-5, with 12 bases aligning to TRBD1. This CDR3 is built from 16 residues. The germline gives CDR1 MNHEY, CDR2 SMNVEV (reference sequence). The J segment lost 6 bases and the V segment lost 6 bases, leaving 9 bases of the junction unmatched. CDR3 amino acids: CASSTSGTGGGQPQHF. The CDR3 DNA follows: TGTGCCAGCAGCACCTCCGGGACAGGGGGCGGTCAGCCCCAGCATTTT.

The genes are TRBV2 and TRBJ1-2; 7 positions agree with TRBD1. The length of the CDR3 is 12 residues. Per the germline V gene, CDR1 is SNHLY and CDR2 is FYNNEI. Unmatched junction bases numbered 6, after V lost 10 bases and J lost 4 bases. CDR3 DNA: TGTGCCACACAGGGGCTCGGCTATGGCTACACCTTC. It is translated as CATQGLGYGYTF.

V usage is TRBV6-1 and J usage is TRBJ1-1, with D perhaps TRBD1 (6 bases). The length of the CDR3 is 14 residues. Germline CDR1 reads MNHNS; CDR2 reads SASEGT. The V end lost 1 base, the J end lost 4 bases, and 10 bases lay between the germline ends. CDR3 nucleotide sequence: TGTGCCAGCAGTGAAGACAGGGAGCGCACTGAAGCTTTCTTT. Its protein is CASSEDRERTEAFF.

The chain employs TRBV13 and TRBJ1-2; TRBD1 agrees at 7 bases. Per germline, CDR1 PRHDT and CDR2 FYEKMQ (reference sequence). The CDR3 length is 16 residues. The V segment lost 0 bases and the J segment 4 bases; nucleotides outside the gene matches: 8. The CDR3 protein is CASSLGLTGLIYGYTF. The CDR3 DNA sequence: TGTGCCAGCAGCTTAGGCCTGACAGGGTTAATCTATGGCTACACCTTC.

There are a few counts of this clone. This chain connects TRBV5-1 to TRBJ2-7; TRBD2 is a possible D gene (6 bases). This CDR3 is 14 amino acids long. Germline V gives CDR1 SGHRS, CDR2 YFSETQ. V lost 6 bases to trimming and J lost 2 bases, with 15 bases between them. CDR3 region: CASTEGGGPYEQYF. The CDR3 DNA reads TGCGCCAGCACCGAGGGAGGCGGGCCCTACGAGCAGTACTTC.